The rows below give T cell receptor beta chains drawn from one sample of a study of T cell responses to AZD1222 COVID-19 vaccine. Profiling relied on immunoSEQ multiplex PCR, and the TCRdb table lists in-frame clones only, not all of them. This sample has about 140,000 clones; around 90% occur once, and the top ten carry 1.5% to 2%. Specimen: peripheral blood, collected 28 days after the second AZD1222 dose. The receptors were sampled from an adult who received the AZD1222 COVID-19 vaccine. Each CDR3 is given with its conserved first and last residue. A D gene is named only where the DNA matches it firmly. Clone size, where shown, is once, few, many, or a class for clones that have expanded.

clone_size	d_call	j_call	v_call	cdr3_aa	cdr3_nt
-	TRBD2	TRBJ2-7	TRBV3-1/TRBV3-2	CASSVSSGSRYEQYF	TGTGCCAGCAGCGTATCTAGCGGGAGTCGCTACGAGCAGTACTTC
-	-	TRBJ2-7	TRBV6-6	CASRKTGIYEQYF	TGTGCCAGCAGAAAAACAGGGATTTACGAGCAGTACTTC
-	-	TRBJ1-3	TRBV6-6	CASSYSSTPGNTIYF	TGTGCCAGCAGTTACTCTTCGACACCTGGAAACACCATATATTTT
-	-	TRBJ1-1	TRBV28	CASSSTGFRSTEAFF	TGTGCCAGCAGTAGTACAGGGTTTCGGAGCACTGAAGCTTTCTTT
-	TRBD2	TRBJ2-7	TRBV7-8	CASSRGLAGGSGEQYF	TGTGCCAGCAGCCGAGGACTAGCGGGAGGGTCGGGGGAGCAGTACTTC
-	-	TRBJ1-2	TRBV19	CASSGQQGLRGYTF	TGTGCCAGTAGTGGGCAACAGGGTCTCAGAGGCTACACCTTC
-	TRBD1	TRBJ1-4	TRBV7-9	CASSSQGTNEKLFF	TGTGCCAGCAGCTCACAGGGGACTAATGAAAAACTGTTTTTT
-	TRBD2	TRBJ2-2	TRBV7-3	CASSLGVLAAAGGELFF	TGTGCCAGCAGCTTAGGAGTTCTAGCGGCCGCAGGCGGGGAGCTGTTTTTT
-	-	TRBJ1-2	TRBV29-1	CSGRGDQGYTF	TGCAGCGGGCGGGGGGATCAAGGCTACACCTTC
once	-	TRBJ2-3	TRBV28	CASSPGARTDTQYF	TGTGCCAGCAGTCCGGGGGCCCGCACAGATACGCAGTATTTT
-	-	TRBJ1-2	TRBV28	CASSLSGLTNYGYTF	TGTGCCAGCAGTTTATCTGGCCTCACTAACTATGGCTACACCTTC
-	-	TRBJ2-7	TRBV21-1	CASSMTSCSYEQYF	TGTGCCAGCAGCATGACTAGCTGTTCCTACGAGCAGTACTTC
-	-	TRBJ1-1	TRBV5-1	CASSTRVENTEAFF	TGCGCCAGCAGCACGCGCGTCGAGAACACTGAAGCTTTCTTT
-	TRBD1	TRBJ1-5	TRBV7-8	CASSLAAPRGGLNQPQHF	TGTGCCAGCAGCTTAGCGGCACCTCGAGGGGGCCTCAATCAGCCCCAGCATTTT
-	TRBD1	TRBJ1-4	TRBV7-8	CASSRTGGRSEKLFF	TGTGCCAGCAGCCGGACAGGGGGCCGGAGTGAAAAACTGTTTTTT
few	-	TRBJ2-7	TRBV11-1	CASSPSWGAYEQYF	TGTGCCAGCAGCCCTTCCTGGGGCGCCTACGAGCAGTACTTC
-	-	TRBJ2-5	TRBV30	CAWVGGHQETQYF	TGTGCCTGGGTCGGGGGGCACCAAGAGACCCAGTACTTC
-	-	TRBJ1-3	TRBV5-1	CASSRGDSGNTIYF	TGCGCCAGCAGCCGCGGGGACTCTGGAAACACCATATATTTT
-	-	TRBJ1-2	TRBV10-3	CAISSRGTTNYGYTF	TGTGCCATCAGCAGTCGGGGAACGACTAACTATGGCTACACCTTC
-	-	TRBJ1-6	TRBV9	CASSVGLSALSPLHF	TGTGCCAGCAGCGTAGGACTGTCCGCACTTTCACCCCTCCACTTT
once	-	TRBJ2-1	TRBV10-3	CAISELGGGPPYNEQFF	TGTGCCATCAGTGAGTTGGGGGGAGGTCCACCATACAATGAGCAGTTCTTC
-	-	TRBJ1-6	TRBV5-5	CASSNKGRGLRDSPLHF	TGTGCCAGCAGCAATAAGGGGAGGGGTTTGAGGGATTCACCCCTCCACTTT
few	-	TRBJ2-3	TRBV9	CASSVGGSAADTQYF	TGTGCCAGCAGCGTAGGAGGTAGCGCAGCAGATACGCAGTATTTT
-	-	TRBJ2-7	TRBV11-3	CASSLRSYEQYF	TGTGCCAGCAGCCTGCGCTCCTACGAGCAGTACTTC
-	TRBD1	TRBJ1-4	TRBV7-9	CASSLVTGGYATNEKLFF	TGTGCCAGCAGCTTAGTCACAGGGGGCTATGCAACTAATGAAAAACTGTTTTTT
few	-	TRBJ1-5	TRBV6-5	CASAMGGNQPQHF	TGTGCCAGCGCGATGGGGGGCAATCAGCCCCAGCATTTT
once	TRBD2	TRBJ2-1	TRBV25-1	CASSEFAGGPSNEQFF	TGTGCCAGCAGTGAATTTGCGGGAGGGCCGAGCAATGAGCAGTTCTTC
-	TRBD2	TRBJ2-2	TRBV6-2/TRBV6-3	CASSYSGLARTGELFF	TGTGCCAGCAGTTACTCGGGACTAGCGCGAACCGGGGAGCTGTTTTTT
-	-	TRBJ1-6	TRBV20-1	CSASGQRPNSPLHF	TGCAGTGCCAGTGGGCAGAGACCAAATTCACCCCTCCACTTT
-	TRBD2	TRBJ2-2	TRBV4-3	CASSQEARESGELFF	TGCGCCAGCAGCCAAGAGGCGCGGGAGAGCGGGGAGCTGTTTTTT
-	-	TRBJ1-1	TRBV6-5	CASSSRGNTEAFF	TGTGCCAGCAGTTCCCGGGGGAACACTGAAGCTTTCTTT
-	-	TRBJ1-1	TRBV10-2	CASSRGANTEAFF	TGCGCCAGCAGTCGGGGGGCGAACACTGAAGCTTTCTTT
-	-	TRBJ1-2	TRBV11-2	CASSPEPNYGYTF	TGTGCCAGCAGCCCAGAACCTAACTATGGCTACACCTTC
few	-	TRBJ1-5	TRBV19	CASSQGSSLGNQPQHF	TGTGCCAGTAGCCAGGGATCGTCTCTGGGCAATCAGCCCCAGCATTTT
-	-	TRBJ2-3	TRBV9	CASSVDSSFTDTQYF	TGTGCCAGCAGCGTAGATAGCAGCTTCACAGATACGCAGTATTTT
-	-	TRBJ2-5	TRBV7-2	CASSLPSGGTETQYF	TGTGCCAGCAGCTTGCCCTCAGGAGGGACGGAGACCCAGTACTTC
-	TRBD2	TRBJ2-1	TRBV7-8	CASSFSTSGINEQFF	TGTGCCAGCAGCTTTTCGACTAGCGGGATTAATGAGCAGTTCTTC
-	-	TRBJ1-2	TRBV15	CATSRDLLVGQGVGYTF	TGTGCCACCAGCAGAGATTTACTAGTGGGGCAGGGTGTGGGCTACACCTTC
once	-	TRBJ1-5	TRBV6-6	CASSYSGGRSNQPQHF	TGTGCCAGCAGTTACTCCGGGGGGCGGTCAAATCAGCCCCAGCATTTT
-	-	TRBJ1-4	TRBV30	CAWSDPPNRATNEKLFF	TGTGCCTGGAGTGACCCCCCGAACAGAGCAACTAATGAAAAACTGTTTTTT
few	-	TRBJ2-1	TRBV6-4	CASSDSSGYNEQFF	TGTGCCAGCAGTGACTCTAGCGGCTACAATGAGCAGTTCTTC
-	TRBD2	TRBJ2-1	TRBV7-3	CASSLASGNNEQFF	TGTGCCAGCAGCTTAGCTAGCGGGAACAATGAGCAGTTCTTC
-	-	TRBJ1-5	TRBV12-1	CASSPAYSNQPQHF	TGTGCCAGCAGCCCTGCTTATAGCAATCAGCCCCAGCATTTT
-	-	TRBJ2-1	TRBV25-1	CASSDPQNINEQFF	TGTGCCAGCAGTGACCCACAAAACATCAATGAGCAGTTCTTC
once	-	TRBJ1-2	TRBV3-1/TRBV3-2	CASSQGGYGYTF	TGTGCCAGCAGCCAAGGGGGCTATGGCTACACCTTC
-	-	TRBJ1-4	TRBV11-2	CASSPGVIPTNEKLFF	TGTGCCAGCAGCCCCGGGGTGATACCAACTAATGAAAAACTGTTTTTT
once	-	TRBJ2-3	TRBV28	CASSFDSSTDTQYF	TGTGCCAGCAGTTTTGACTCTAGCACAGATACGCAGTATTTT
-	-	TRBJ1-5	TRBV2	CASRTDLWNQPQHF	TGTGCCAGCAGGACGGACCTTTGGAATCAGCCCCAGCATTTT
-	-	TRBJ1-6	TRBV11-3	CASSLDRNSPLHF	TGTGCCAGCAGCTTAGACAGGAATTCACCCCTCCACTTT
-	-	TRBJ2-1	TRBV4-3	CASSQGGAHSSYNEQFF	TGCGCCAGCAGCCAAGGAGGTGCGCACAGCTCCTACAATGAGCAGTTCTTC
-	TRBD1	TRBJ2-3	TRBV6-2/TRBV6-3	CASSYLMGQGTFSTDTQYF	TGTGCCAGCAGTTACCTGATGGGACAGGGGACTTTTAGCACAGATACGCAGTATTTT
-	-	TRBJ2-2	TRBV10-3	CAISSYQGGSMGELFF	TGTGCCATCAGTTCCTATCAGGGAGGTTCAATGGGGGAGCTGTTTTTT
-	-	TRBJ1-1	TRBV2	CASRTTANTEAFF	TGTGCCAGCAGGACGACGGCGAACACTGAAGCTTTCTTT
-	TRBD1	TRBJ1-5	TRBV6-5	CASGPNRGGQPQHF	TGTGCCAGCGGACCGAACAGGGGTGGACAGCCCCAGCATTTT
-	-	TRBJ2-1	TRBV29-1	CSVERIAQRYNEQFF	TGCAGCGTGGAAAGGATAGCCCAGCGATACAATGAGCAGTTCTTC
-	-	TRBJ1-6	TRBV4-3	CASSQDLSRNNSPLHF	TGCGCCAGCAGCCAAGATTTATCAAGAAATAATTCACCCCTCCACTTT
-	-	TRBJ1-1	TRBV6-2/TRBV6-3	CASSYQWKAFF	TGTGCCAGCAGTTACCAATGGAAAGCTTTCTTT
-	TRBD1	TRBJ1-3	TRBV4-3	CASSQHGTGDLNTIYF	TGCGCCAGCAGCCAACACGGGACAGGGGACCTAAACACCATATATTTT
-	-	TRBJ1-2	TRBV9	CASSTRTYGYTF	TGTGCCAGCAGCACTCGGACGTATGGCTACACCTTC
-	TRBD2	TRBJ2-1	TRBV9	CASSGGTSAYNEQFF	TGTGCCAGCAGCGGCGGGACTAGCGCCTACAATGAGCAGTTCTTC